This T cell receptor beta chain was identified in a study of human T cells and chemical hapten exposure. TCRdb reanalysed the RACE reads using MiXCR and keeps one entry per CDR3 protein. The sample lists roughly 52,000 distinct CDR3 sequences, around 9.5% occurring once. The time point here: patch test 2, 6 weeks after DPC sensitization. Sample treatment: therapeutic diphenylcyclopropenone sensitization with weekly scalp DPC. CDR3 size: 14 residues. Germline CDR1 SQVTM, CDR2 ANQGSEA. V lost 2 bases and J 6 bases, leaving 16 bases between the germline ends. The gene calls are TRBV29-1 and TRBJ1-1; D perhaps matches TRBD1 (5 bases). The sequence was obtained from a woman aged 45 to 65 with alopecia areata. Some clones in this sample may be carry-over from other donors' samples. The sample in question was whole blood, obtained in connection with sensitization to the hapten diphenylcyclopropenone (DPC). The CDR3 loop is CSVETGTVSPEAFF. The CDR3, as DNA: TGCAGCGTTGAAACCGGGACGGTGAGCCCTGAAGCTTTCTTT.